This TCR beta chain originates from a study of blood T cell repertoires in COVID-19. Study details: The analysed material was cDNA or gDNA that came from T cells, B-cell-depleted T cells, or PBMCs.

The table came from immunoSEQ multiplex PCR; TCRdb's copy has only in-frame clones and leaves some out. This sample has 250,000 to 350,000 clones, with roughly 84% found just once. The CDR3 loop spans 14 amino acids. In germline, CDR1 is SGHRS, CDR2 YFSETQ. The V and J ends lost 3 bases and 2 bases, in that order; junction bases with no gene match: 4. The clonotype was recovered from a human donor with COVID-19, enrolled during active disease. The donor label of this sample is uncertain. Sample: peripheral blood. The chain is built from TRBV5-1 and TRBJ1-1, with 7 nucleotides matching TRBD1. The CDR3 loop reads CASSSGTANTEAFF. The CDR3 DNA reads TGCGCCAGCAGCTCCGGGACAGCTAACACTGAAGCTTTCTTT. The full variable domain, with the rest looked up from reference TRBV5-1 and TRBJ1-1, is KAGVTQTPRYLIKTRGQQVTLSCSPISGHRSVSWYQQTPGQGLQFLFEYFSETQRNKGNFPGRFSGRQFSNSRSEMNVSTLELGDSALYLCASSSGTANTEAFFGQGTRLTVV.